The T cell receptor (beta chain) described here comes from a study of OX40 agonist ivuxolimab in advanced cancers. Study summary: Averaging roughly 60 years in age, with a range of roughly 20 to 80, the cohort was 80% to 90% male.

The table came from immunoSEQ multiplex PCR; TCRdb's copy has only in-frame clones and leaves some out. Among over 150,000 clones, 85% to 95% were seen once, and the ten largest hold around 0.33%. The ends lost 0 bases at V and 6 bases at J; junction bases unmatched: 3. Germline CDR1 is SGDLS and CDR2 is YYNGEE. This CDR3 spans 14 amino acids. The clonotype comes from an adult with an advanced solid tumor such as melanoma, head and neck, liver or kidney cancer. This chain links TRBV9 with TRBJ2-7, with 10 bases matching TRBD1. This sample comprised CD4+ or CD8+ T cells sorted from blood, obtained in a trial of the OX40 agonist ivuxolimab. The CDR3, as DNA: TGTGCCAGCAGCGTAGTTGGGACAGGGGCCGAGCAGTACTTC. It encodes CASSVVGTGAEQYF.